This TCR beta chain appears in the sequencing data of a study of blood T cell repertoires in COVID-19 (dated by TCRdb to about 2020). A note on the overall study: Collaborator samples came from the United States, Italy and Spain and covered acute and convalescent phases of COVID-19. HLA class I and class II types, where available, came from metadata supplied by the sample provider rather than from assay-based typing. The repertoires were released in a freely available public database meant as a resource for research on the immune response to SARS-CoV-2. The samples were drawn from the first 160 participants of the ongoing ImmuneRACE study and from over a thousand subjects provided by 6 global collaborators. Nearly every sample came with metadata listing a de-identified subject ID, COVID-19 status, age in years and sex. The prospective study material was composed of cDNA or gDNA derived from T cells, B-cell-depleted T cells, or PBMCs. The dataset comprised deeply sampled blood TCRbeta repertoires from subjects exposed to, actively infected with, or recovered from COVID-19.

On this clone: It lacks a known antigen. There are no base qualities to consult, and no much larger clone falls within one base.

The immunoSEQ Assay, a bias-controlled multiplex PCR, was used to amplify TCRbeta CDR3 regions from genomic DNA. In the paper's pipeline: Within the assay, amplification of reference gene primers was used to estimate how many nucleated cells each sample contained. Sequence reads were collapsed and filtered to measure the absolute abundance of every unique TCRbeta CDR3 rearrangement. For each sample, productive Simpson clonality was calculated as the square root of Simpson's diversity index over productive rearrangements. The immuneACCESS repertoire file appears here via TCRdb, limited to in-frame rearrangements. These files lack a portion of the clones; in checked studies, under half of the deficit traces to unresolved V genes, and the cause of the others is not known. D and trimming were read from the DNA, whereas the V and J calls and clone size are those reported in that table. Across this sample there are over 60,000 clones, with 70% to 90% seen only once. In total, the top ten clones hold around 2.8% of the sample.

Unmatched junction bases come to 5, with V trimmed by 2 bases and J by 2 bases. The germline V gene sets CDR1 to MDHEN and CDR2 to SYDVKM. Inclusive of the bounding cysteine and phenylalanine, the CDR3 is 15 residues long. This entry keeps only the CDR3 DNA: 45 bases, framed from base 1. Each collaborating institution followed its own protocols to collect whole blood in K2EDTA tubes. For TCRbeta analysis, collaborators shipped samples in one of three forms: frozen whole blood, isolated PBMCs, or DNA extracted from either of those sample types. Study-wide conclusions, independent of this receptor: The amount of clinical and demographic metadata varied by source and participant and was provided uncurated.

The chain employs TRBV28 and TRBJ1-2, with 7 bases in between that match TRBD1. The source of this sequence is a man in his sixties or seventies with active or convalescent COVID-19. Sequenced sample: peripheral blood. Read as DNA, the sequence is TGTGCCAGCAGTTTAGGACAGGCGAGAAACTATGGCTACACCTTC. Its coded protein is CASSLGQARNYGYTF.